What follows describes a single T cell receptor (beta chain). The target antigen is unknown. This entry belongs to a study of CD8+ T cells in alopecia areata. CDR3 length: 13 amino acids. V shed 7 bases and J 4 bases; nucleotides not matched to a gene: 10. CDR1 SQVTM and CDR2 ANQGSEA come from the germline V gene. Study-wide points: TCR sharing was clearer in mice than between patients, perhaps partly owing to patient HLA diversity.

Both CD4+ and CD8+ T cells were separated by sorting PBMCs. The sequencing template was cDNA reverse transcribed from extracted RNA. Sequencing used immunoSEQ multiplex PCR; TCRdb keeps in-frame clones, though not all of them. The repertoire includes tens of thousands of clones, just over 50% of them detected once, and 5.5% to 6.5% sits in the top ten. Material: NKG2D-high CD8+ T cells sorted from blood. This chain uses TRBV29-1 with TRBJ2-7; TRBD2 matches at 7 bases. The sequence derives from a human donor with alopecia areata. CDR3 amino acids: CSARLLADYEQYF. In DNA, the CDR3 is TGCAGCGCCAGGTTGCTAGCGGATTACGAGCAGTACTTC.